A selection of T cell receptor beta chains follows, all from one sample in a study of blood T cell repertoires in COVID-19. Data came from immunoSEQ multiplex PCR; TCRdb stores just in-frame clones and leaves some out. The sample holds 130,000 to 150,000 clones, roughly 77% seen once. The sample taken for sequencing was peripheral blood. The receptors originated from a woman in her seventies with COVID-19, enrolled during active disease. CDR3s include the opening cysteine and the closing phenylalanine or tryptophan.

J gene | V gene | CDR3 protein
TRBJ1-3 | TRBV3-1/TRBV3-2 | CASSQFPTGTSGNTIYF
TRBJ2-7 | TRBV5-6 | CASYRQGWDYEQYF
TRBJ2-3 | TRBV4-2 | CASSPAGNPDTDTQYF
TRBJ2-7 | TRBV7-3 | CASSLMGQGYEQYF
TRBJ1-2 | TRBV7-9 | CASSRTGGESYGYTF
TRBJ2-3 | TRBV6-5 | CASRISGAVTDTQYF
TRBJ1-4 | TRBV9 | CASMGTDSEKLFF
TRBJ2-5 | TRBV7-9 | CASAPTGLETQYF
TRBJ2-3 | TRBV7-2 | CASSRDRGTLDTQYF
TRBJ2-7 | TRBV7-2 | CASSYRGSYEQYF
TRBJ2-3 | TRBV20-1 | CSASRVAGSKDTQYF
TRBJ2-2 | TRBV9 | CASSVSETPTGELFF
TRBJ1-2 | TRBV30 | CAWSVRSELGYTF
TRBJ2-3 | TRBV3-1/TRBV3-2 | CASSREGLHTDTQYF
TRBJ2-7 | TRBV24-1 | CATSDPGTGSYEQYF
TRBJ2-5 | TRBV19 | CASSPGQGARETQYF
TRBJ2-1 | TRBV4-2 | CASSQDRSSGGPNEQFF
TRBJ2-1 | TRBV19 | CASSTSGGAYNEQFF
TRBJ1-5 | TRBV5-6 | CASSRGPRGNQPQHF
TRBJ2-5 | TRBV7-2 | CASRRTSGGVQETQYF
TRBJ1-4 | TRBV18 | CASSGDTGEKLFF
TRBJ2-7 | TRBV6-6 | CASSKGARGEQYF